These 22 T cell receptor beta chains share one sample of origin, sequenced in a study of T cell responses to AZD1222 COVID-19 vaccine. Profiled with immunoSEQ multiplex PCR; TCRdb holds only in-frame clones, not every one. The table has nearly 200,000 clones, under 95% seen once. The sample in question was peripheral blood, obtained 28 days after the second AZD1222 dose. Receptor source: an adult who received the AZD1222 COVID-19 vaccine.

The genes are TRBV9 and TRBJ1-2; 7 positions match TRBD1. The ends lost 0 bases at V and 4 bases at J; junction bases unmatched: 9. CDR1 SGDLS and CDR2 YYNGEE come from the germline V gene. The length of the CDR3 is 16 residues. CDR3: CASSVGDRERRYGYTF. In DNA, the CDR3 is TGTGCCAGCAGCGTAGGTGACAGGGAAAGACGCTATGGCTACACCTTC.

The sample holds a few counts of this clone. In DNA, the CDR3 is TGCGCCAGCGCCCCGGACAGGGGGAGGTACGAGCAGTACTTC. Translation: CASAPDRGRYEQYF. The chain employs TRBV5-1 and TRBJ2-7; TRBD1 aligns across 10 bases. The CDR3 is 14 amino acids. The V segment lost 7 bases and the J segment 4 bases; nucleotides outside the gene matches: 8. Germline V gene lookup returns CDR1 SGHRS and CDR2 YFSETQ.

This clone has a single count. J is TRBJ1-3 and V is TRBV7-2, with D possibly being TRBD1 (6 bases). Trimming removed 5 bases at V and 0 bases at J, with 14 bases between. The CDR3 contains 16 residues. Germline V gene data show CDR1 as SGHTA and CDR2 as FQGNSA. CDR3: CASSPPGAHSGNTIYF. The DNA of the CDR3 is TGTGCCAGCAGCCCCCCGGGGGCGCACTCTGGAAACACCATATATTTT. Looking up the rest from reference TRBV7-2 and TRBJ1-3 gives the full variable domain: GAGVSQSPSNKVTEKGKDVELRCDPISGHTALYWYRQSLGQGLEFLIYFQGNSAPDKSGLPSDRFSAERTGGSVSTLTIQRTQQEDSAVYLCASSPPGAHSGNTIYFGEGSWLTVV.

This sequence joins TRBV7-9 and TRBJ2-7; D may be TRBD1 (6 bases). CDR1 is SEHNR and CDR2 is FQNEAQ in the germline V gene (reference sequence). V lost 4 bases to trimming and J lost 3 bases, with 13 bases between them. This CDR3 comprises 14 residues. The CDR3 here is CASSSGLQGYEQYF. DNA for the CDR3: TGTGCCAGCAGCTCGGGCTTACAGGGCTACGAGCAGTACTTC. The variable domain in full, with the rest retrieved from reference TRBV7-9 and TRBJ2-7, is DTGVSQNPRHKITKRGQNVTFRCDPISEHNRLYWYRQTLGQGPEFLTYFQNEAQLEKSRLLSDRFSAERPKGSFSTLEIQRTEQGDSAMYLCASSSGLQGYEQYFGPGTRLTVT.

The chain has TRBV19 and TRBJ2-4; possibly TRBD1 or TRBD2 for D (6 bases each). CDR3 size: 17 residues. In germline, CDR1 is LNHDA, CDR2 SQIVND (reference sequence). V dropped 2 bases and J dropped 0 bases, with 14 bases sitting between them. The CDR3, as DNA: TGTGCCAGTAGTATATTGTTTGGGGGGCGAGCCAAAAACATTCAGTACTTC. Its protein is CASSILFGGRAKNIQYF.

This clone showed up just once. The rearrangement uses TRBV4-1 and TRBJ2-3; D is uncertain. This CDR3 spans 15 amino acids. V lost 2 bases to trimming and J lost 4 bases, with 13 bases between them. Germline V gene lookup returns CDR1 MGHRA and CDR2 YSYEKL. CDR3 loop: CASSQWPKDPDTQYF. The CDR3 bases are TGCGCCAGCAGCCAATGGCCCAAGGACCCAGATACGCAGTATTTT.

The chain joins TRBV28 to TRBJ2-7, with 9 bases aligning to TRBD2. V shed 8 bases and J 2 bases; nucleotides not matched to a gene: 7. Germline CDR1 and CDR2: MDHEN and SYDVKM. This CDR3 has 14 residues. This CDR3 is CASFSGGSTYEQYF. The CDR3 region has the DNA TGTGCCAGCTTTAGCGGGGGCTCGACCTACGAGCAGTACTTC.

The chain employs TRBV18 and TRBJ2-4; 8 bases are a match to TRBD1. The CDR3 spans 15 residues. CDR1 is KGHSH and CDR2 is LQKENI in the germline V gene. Trimming cost V 2 bases and J 5 bases; bases outside gene matches: 5. This CDR3 is CASSPGRGLENIQYF. In DNA form, the CDR3 reads TGTGCCAGCTCACCAGGCAGGGGGCTGGAAAACATTCAGTACTTC.

The DNA for the CDR3 is TGTGCCAGCAGCCAATGGACAGATACGCAGTATTTT. It specifies CASSQWTDTQYF. The chain has TRBV14 and TRBJ2-3; D ambiguous. Trimming left V 2 bases short and J 3 bases short, with 3 bases between. This CDR3 has 12 amino acids. Germline loops: CDR1 SGHDN, CDR2 FVKESK.

V and J are TRBV10-3 and TRBJ1-1, with 10 bases fitting TRBD1. There are 13 residues in the CDR3. With V trimmed by 9 bases and J by 2 bases, 3 bases remained unmatched. Germline-derived CDR1 and CDR2 are ENHRY and SYGVKD. The CDR3 nucleotides are TGTGCCATGGGGACAGGGGACAACACTGAAGCTTTCTTT. It yields the protein CAMGTGDNTEAFF.

The CDR3 reads CASSETGGQGYTF. The CDR3 nucleotides read TGCGCCAGCAGCGAGACAGGGGGCCAGGGCTACACCTTC. The chain joins TRBV5-1 to TRBJ1-2, with 10 bases lining up with TRBD1. Losses at the gene ends were 4 bases for V and 8 bases for J; bases not matched to a gene: 5. Germline-derived CDR1 and CDR2 are SGHRS and YFSETQ. The CDR3 spans 13 residues.

The V gene is TRBV2, the J gene TRBJ1-5; 11 nucleotides agree with TRBD1. The CDR3 spans 14 residues. Germline CDR1 is SNHLY and CDR2 is FYNNEI. The trim removed 6 bases at V and 4 bases at J, leaving 2 bases unmatched. This CDR3 reads CASRGTGGNQPQHF. The CDR3 DNA reads TGTGCCAGCAGAGGGACAGGGGGTAATCAGCCCCAGCATTTT.

The rearrangement links TRBV7-9 to TRBJ2-3, with D possibly being TRBD1 or TRBD2 (5 bases each). Germline values: CDR1 SEHNR, CDR2 FQNEAQ (reference sequence). There are 12 residues in the CDR3. The CDR3: CASGPSPDTQYF. CDR3 nucleotide sequence: TGTGCTTCGGGGCCTTCTCCAGATACGCAGTATTTT.

The chain employs TRBV3-1 (or the pseudogene TRBV3-2) and TRBJ2-3, with 7 bases identical to TRBD2. From germline, CDR1 is LGHDT and CDR2 YNNKEL (reference sequence). V shed 2 bases, J shed 7 bases, and the junction held 9 bases outside the gene matches. The CDR3 has 15 residues. CDR3 protein: CASSQLASGDNTQYF. CDR3 bases: TGTGCCAGCAGCCAACTGGCTAGCGGAGACAATACGCAGTATTTT.

The chain joins TRBV6-5 to TRBJ1-5, with 9 positions matching TRBD1. The CDR3 contains 12 residues. The V and J ends lost 10 bases and 7 bases, in that order; junction bases with no gene match: 5. In germline, CDR1 is MNHEY, CDR2 SVGAGI. CDR3 loop: CATGTGKQPQHF. The CDR3 DNA reads as TGTGCCACCGGGACAGGGAAACAGCCCCAGCATTTT.

V gene TRBV5-4 combines with J gene TRBJ1-6, with 12 bases identical to TRBD1. Losses at the gene ends were 4 bases for V and 5 bases for J; bases not matched to a gene: 4. Germline V lookup: CDR1 SGHNT, CDR2 YYREEE (reference sequence). There are 16 residues in the CDR3. The CDR3 DNA sequence: TGTGCCAGCAGCGAGGGACAGGGGGCTGATAATTCACCCCTCCACTTT. Translation: CASSEGQGADNSPLHF.

In nucleotides, the CDR3 is TGTGCCAGCAGCCAATCGACAGGGTACGAGCAGTACTTC. Protein: CASSQSTGYEQYF. This sequence joins TRBV3-1 (or the pseudogene TRBV3-2) and TRBJ2-7, with 7 bases fitting TRBD1. Germline CDR1 and CDR2: LGHDT and YNNKEL (reference sequence). The CDR3 consists of 13 residues. J was trimmed by 4 bases and V by 2 bases; bases with no gene match: 2.

This chain connects TRBV12-3 or TRBV12-4 to TRBJ1-1; 7 bases line up with TRBD1. This CDR3 has 13 residues. The V segment lost 4 bases and the J segment 11 bases; nucleotides outside the gene matches: 10. The CDR3 loop is CASSSNEGARAFF. CDR3 sequence (DNA): TGTGCCAGCAGTTCGAATGAGGGGGCTCGGGCTTTCTTT.

This clone has just one count. The rearrangement links TRBV7-9 to TRBJ1-2, with 7 bases identical to TRBD1. V dropped 5 bases and J dropped 7; count of bases not matched to a gene: 10. The germline gives CDR1 SEHNR, CDR2 FQNEAQ (reference sequence). This CDR3 region has 14 residues. CDR3 nucleotides: TGTGCCAGCAGCCCTCAGACAGGGTATCTTGGCTACACCTTC. It yields the protein CASSPQTGYLGYTF.

This chain links TRBV9 with TRBJ1-2, with 7 nucleotides matching TRBD1. After removal of 3 bases from V and 4 bases from J, the junction contained 6 bases not matched to a gene. The CDR3 spans 14 residues. Germline V gene sequence: CDR1 SGDLS, CDR2 YYNGEE. The CDR3 sequence is CASSEGAGAYGYTF. CDR3 sequence (DNA): TGTGCCAGCAGCGAGGGGGCGGGGGCCTATGGCTACACCTTC.

The chain links TRBV6-2 or TRBV6-3 to TRBJ1-2, with D unclear. Between the trimmed V and J ends, which lost 5 bases and 4 bases, there was a span of 8 bases. CDR1 is MNHEY, CDR2 SVGEGT, per germline. The CDR3 totals 12 residues. CDR3 in amino acids: CASSQLGYGYTF. CDR3 in DNA: TGTGCCAGCAGTCAACTGGGCTATGGCTACACCTTC.

This chain uses TRBV6-5 with TRBJ1-1, with D possibly matching TRBD1 (5 bases). This CDR3 region has 13 residues. CDR1 and CDR2 (germline): MNHEY, SVGAGI. V was clipped by 6 bases and J by 6 bases, with 14 bases between them. In DNA, the CDR3 is TGTGCCAGCAGCCACCTCAGGGATTCTGAAGCTTTCTTT. It translates to CASSHLRDSEAFF.